This T cell receptor (beta chain) was sequenced for a study of blood T cells in healthy people across ages. Broader study findings: Higher naive T cell percentage went strongly together with higher TCR beta diversity. Bulk PBMC profiling left naive and antigen-experienced comparisons inconclusive.

Germline CDR1 LGHDT, CDR2 YNNKEL (reference sequence). The V gene lost 0 bases and the J gene lost 4 bases, with 16 bases spanning the gap. This CDR3 has 18 residues. PBMCs, at least 6.5 million per sample, were isolated. This clonotype occurred a few times. Antigen specificity is unknown. Using a J-beta primer mix together with a sample-barcoded 5' primer, a second PCR was run for roughly 6 to 12 cycles. Each cDNA molecule carried a tag from a template-switch adaptor that contained 12 random nucleotides. MiXCR was run by TCRdb on the 5' RACE reads, yielding one entry per CDR3 protein. The table includes about 730,000 distinct CDR3 sequences, roughly two fifths detected once.

V gene TRBV3-1 combines with J gene TRBJ1-6; D gene uncertain. The sequencing sample was made of blood. The receptor was isolated from a woman aged 55-70 years in good health. The CDR3 nucleotides are TGTGCCAGCAGCCAAGATGTTGCAGGAGTAAGGTATAATTCACCCCTCCACTTT. This translates into CASSQDVAGVRYNSPLHF.